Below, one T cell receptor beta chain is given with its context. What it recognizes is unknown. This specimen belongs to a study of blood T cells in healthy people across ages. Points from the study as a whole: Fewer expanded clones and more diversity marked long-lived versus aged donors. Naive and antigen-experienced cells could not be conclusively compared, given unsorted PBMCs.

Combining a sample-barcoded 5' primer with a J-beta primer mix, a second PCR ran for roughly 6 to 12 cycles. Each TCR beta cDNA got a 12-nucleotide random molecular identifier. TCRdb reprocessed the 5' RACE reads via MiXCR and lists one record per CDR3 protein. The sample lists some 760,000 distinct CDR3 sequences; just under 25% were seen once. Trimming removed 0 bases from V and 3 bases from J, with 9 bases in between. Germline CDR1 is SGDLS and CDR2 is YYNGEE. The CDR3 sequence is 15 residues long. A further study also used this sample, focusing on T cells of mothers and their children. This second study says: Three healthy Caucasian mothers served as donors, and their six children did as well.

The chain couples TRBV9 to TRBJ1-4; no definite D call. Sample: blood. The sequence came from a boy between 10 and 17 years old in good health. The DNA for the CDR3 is TGTGCCAGCAGCGTAGACGGGAGAGCTAATGAAAAACTGTTTTTT. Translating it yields CASSVDGRANEKLFF. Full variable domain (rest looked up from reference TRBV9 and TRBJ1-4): DSGVTQTPKHLITATGQRVTLRCSPRSGDLSVYWYQQSLDQGLQFLIQYYNGEERAKGNILERFSAQQFPDLHSELNLSSLELGDSALYFCASSVDGRANEKLFFGSGTQLSVL.